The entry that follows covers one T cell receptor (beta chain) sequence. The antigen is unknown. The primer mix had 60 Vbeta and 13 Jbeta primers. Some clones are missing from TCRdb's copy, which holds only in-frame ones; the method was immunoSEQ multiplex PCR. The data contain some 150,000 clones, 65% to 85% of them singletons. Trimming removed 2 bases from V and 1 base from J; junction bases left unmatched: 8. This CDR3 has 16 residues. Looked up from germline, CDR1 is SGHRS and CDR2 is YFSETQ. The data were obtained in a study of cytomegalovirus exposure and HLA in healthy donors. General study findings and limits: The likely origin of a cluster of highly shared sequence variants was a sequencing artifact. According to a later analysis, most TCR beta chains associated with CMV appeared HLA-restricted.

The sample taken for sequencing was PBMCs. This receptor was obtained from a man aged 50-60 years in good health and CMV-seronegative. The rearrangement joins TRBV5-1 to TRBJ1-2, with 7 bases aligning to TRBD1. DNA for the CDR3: TGCGCCAGCAGCTTATTTTCCAGGGGGTTTAACTATGGCTACACCTTC. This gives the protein CASSLFSRGFNYGYTF.